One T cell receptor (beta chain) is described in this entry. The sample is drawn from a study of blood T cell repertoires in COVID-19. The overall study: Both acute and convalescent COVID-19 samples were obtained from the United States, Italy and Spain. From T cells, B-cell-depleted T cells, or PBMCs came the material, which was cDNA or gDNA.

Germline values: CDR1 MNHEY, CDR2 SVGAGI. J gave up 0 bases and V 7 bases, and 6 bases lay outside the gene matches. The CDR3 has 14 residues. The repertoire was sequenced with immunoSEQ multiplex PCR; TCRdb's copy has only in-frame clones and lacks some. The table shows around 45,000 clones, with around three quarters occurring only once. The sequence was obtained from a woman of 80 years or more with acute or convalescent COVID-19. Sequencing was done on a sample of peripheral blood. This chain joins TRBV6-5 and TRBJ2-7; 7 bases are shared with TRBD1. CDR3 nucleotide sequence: TGTGCCAGCAATAAACAGGGGTTCTCCTACGAGCAGTACTTC. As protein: CASNKQGFSYEQYF.